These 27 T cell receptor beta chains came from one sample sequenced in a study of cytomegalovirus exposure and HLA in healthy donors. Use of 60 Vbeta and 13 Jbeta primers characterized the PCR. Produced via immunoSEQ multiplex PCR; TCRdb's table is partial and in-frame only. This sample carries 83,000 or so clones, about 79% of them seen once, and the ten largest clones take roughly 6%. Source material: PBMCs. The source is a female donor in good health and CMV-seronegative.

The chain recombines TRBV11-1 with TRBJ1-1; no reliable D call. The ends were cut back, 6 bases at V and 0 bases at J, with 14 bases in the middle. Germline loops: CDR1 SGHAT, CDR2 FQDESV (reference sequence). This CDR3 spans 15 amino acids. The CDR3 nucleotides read TGTGCCAGCAGAGACCCTTGGGGAGTGAACACTGAAGCTTTCTTT. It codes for CASRDPWGVNTEAFF.

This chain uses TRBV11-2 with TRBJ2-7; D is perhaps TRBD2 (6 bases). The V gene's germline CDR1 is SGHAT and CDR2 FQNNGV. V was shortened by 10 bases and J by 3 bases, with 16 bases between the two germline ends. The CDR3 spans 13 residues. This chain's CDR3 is CATGVSGHYEQYF. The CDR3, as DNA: TGTGCCACGGGGGTGAGCGGCCACTACGAGCAGTACTTC.

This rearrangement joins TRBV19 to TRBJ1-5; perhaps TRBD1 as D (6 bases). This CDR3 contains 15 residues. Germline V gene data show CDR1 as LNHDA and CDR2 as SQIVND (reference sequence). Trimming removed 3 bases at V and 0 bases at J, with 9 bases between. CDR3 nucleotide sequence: TGTGCCAGTAGTATTGGGACATATAGCAATCAGCCCCAGCATTTT. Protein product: CASSIGTYSNQPQHF.

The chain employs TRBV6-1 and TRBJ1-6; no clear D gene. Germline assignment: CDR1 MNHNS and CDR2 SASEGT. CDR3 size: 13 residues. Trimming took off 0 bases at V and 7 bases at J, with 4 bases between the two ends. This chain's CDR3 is CASSEAGNSPLHF. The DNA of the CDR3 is TGTGCCAGCAGTGAAGCCGGGAATTCACCCCTCCACTTT.

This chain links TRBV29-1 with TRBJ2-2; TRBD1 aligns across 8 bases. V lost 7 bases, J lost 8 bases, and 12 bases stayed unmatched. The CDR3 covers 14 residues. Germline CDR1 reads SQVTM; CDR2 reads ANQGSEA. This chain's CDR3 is CSADRTGINGELFF. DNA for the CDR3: TGCAGCGCCGACCGGACAGGGATAAATGGGGAGCTGTTTTTT.

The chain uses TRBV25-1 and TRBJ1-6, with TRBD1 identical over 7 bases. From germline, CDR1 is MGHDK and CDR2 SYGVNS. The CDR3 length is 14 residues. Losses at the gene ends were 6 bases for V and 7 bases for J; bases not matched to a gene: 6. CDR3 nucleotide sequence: TGTGCCAGCAGGCGACAGGGTGAGAATTCACCCCTCCACTTT. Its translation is CASRRQGENSPLHF.

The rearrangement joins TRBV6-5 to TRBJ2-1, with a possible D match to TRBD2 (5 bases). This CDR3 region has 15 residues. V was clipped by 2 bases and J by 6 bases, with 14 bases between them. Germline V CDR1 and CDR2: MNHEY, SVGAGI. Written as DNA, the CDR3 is TGTGCCAGCAGTTACACTCCCCGGGATATCAATGAGCAGTTCTTC. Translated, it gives CASSYTPRDINEQFF.

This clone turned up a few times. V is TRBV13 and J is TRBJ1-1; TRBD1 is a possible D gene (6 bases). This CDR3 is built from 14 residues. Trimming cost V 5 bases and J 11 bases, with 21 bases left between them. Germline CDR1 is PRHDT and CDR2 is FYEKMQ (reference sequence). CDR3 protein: CASSRPGGAQLAFF. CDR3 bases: TGTGCCAGCAGCCGGCCGGGGGGGGCGCAGTTGGCTTTCTTT.

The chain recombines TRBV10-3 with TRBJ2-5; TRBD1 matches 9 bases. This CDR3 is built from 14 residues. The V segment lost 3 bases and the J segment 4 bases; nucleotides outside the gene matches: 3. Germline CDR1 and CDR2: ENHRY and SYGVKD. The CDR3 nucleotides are TGTGCCATCAGTGACCTGACAGGGGGAGAGACCCAGTACTTC. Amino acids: CAISDLTGGETQYF.

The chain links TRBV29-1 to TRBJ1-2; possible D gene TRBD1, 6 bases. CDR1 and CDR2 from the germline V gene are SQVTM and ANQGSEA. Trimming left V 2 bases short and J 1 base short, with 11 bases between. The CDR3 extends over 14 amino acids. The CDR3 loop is CSVERGTNNYGYTF. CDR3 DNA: TGCAGCGTTGAAAGGGGGACGAATAACTATGGCTACACCTTC.

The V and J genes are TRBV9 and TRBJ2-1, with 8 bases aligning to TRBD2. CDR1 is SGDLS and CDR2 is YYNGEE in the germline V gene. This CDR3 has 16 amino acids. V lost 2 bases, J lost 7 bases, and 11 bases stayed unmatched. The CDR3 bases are TGTGCCAGCAGCGTCCTCTCGGCGGGAGGTGGAAATGAGCAGTTCTTC. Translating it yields CASSVLSAGGGNEQFF.

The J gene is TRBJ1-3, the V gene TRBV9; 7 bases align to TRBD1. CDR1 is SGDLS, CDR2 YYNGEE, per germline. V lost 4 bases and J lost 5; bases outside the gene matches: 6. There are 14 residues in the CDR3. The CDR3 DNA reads TGTGCCAGCAGCCCCCGGACAGGTAGAAACACCATATATTTT. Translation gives CASSPRTGRNTIYF.

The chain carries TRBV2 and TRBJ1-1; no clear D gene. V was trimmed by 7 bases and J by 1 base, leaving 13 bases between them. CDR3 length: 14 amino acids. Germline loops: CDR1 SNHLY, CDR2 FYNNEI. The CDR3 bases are TGTGCCAGCAACCCCCAACAGACGAACACTGAAGCTTTCTTT. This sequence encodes CASNPQQTNTEAFF.

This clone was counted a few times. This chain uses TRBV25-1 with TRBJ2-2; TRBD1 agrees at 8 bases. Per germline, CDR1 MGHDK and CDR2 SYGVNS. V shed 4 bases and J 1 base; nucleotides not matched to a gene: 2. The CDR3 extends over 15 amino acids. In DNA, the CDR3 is TGTGCCAGCAGTGCCGACAGGGGGAACACCGGGGAGCTGTTTTTT. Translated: CASSADRGNTGELFF.

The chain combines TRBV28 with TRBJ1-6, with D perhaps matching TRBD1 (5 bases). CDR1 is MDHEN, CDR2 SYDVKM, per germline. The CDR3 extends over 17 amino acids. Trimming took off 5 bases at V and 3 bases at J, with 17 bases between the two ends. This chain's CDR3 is CASSPYLRGIYNSPLHF. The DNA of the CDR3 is TGTGCCAGCAGTCCCTATTTGCGGGGGATCTATAATTCACCCCTCCACTTT.

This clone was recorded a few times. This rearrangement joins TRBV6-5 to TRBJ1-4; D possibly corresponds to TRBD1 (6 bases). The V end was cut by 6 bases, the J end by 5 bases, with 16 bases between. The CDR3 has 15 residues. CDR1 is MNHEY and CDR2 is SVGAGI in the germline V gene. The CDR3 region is CASSHRELPNEKLFF. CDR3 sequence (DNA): TGTGCCAGCAGCCACAGGGAGCTCCCGAATGAAAAACTGTTTTTT.

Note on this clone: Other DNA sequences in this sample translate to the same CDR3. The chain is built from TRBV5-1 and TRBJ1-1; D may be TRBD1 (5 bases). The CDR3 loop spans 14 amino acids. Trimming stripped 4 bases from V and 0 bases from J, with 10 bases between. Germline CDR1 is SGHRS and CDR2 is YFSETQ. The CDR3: CASSLDSMNTEAFF. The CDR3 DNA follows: TGCGCCAGCAGCCTTGACAGTATGAACACTGAAGCTTTCTTT.

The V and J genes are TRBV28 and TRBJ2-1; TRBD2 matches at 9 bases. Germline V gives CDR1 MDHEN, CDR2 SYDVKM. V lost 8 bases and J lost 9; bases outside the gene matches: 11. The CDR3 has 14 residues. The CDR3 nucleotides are TGTGCCAGCCGAGGCGGGGGGGCCGTGTTTGAGCAGTTCTTC. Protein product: CASRGGGAVFEQFF.

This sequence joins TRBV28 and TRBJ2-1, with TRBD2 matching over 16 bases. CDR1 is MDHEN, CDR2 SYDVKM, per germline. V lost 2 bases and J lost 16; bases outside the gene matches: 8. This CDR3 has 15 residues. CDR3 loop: CASSLGGLAGGLVFF. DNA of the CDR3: TGTGCCAGCAGTTTAGGGGGACTAGCGGGAGGGCTCGTTTTCTTC.

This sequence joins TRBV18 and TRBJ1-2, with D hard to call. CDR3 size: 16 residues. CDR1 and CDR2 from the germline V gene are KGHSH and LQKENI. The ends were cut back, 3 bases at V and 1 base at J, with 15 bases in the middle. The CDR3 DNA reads TGTGCCAGCTCACCCTGGGAAGAGGGCCTTAACTATGGCTACACCTTC. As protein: CASSPWEEGLNYGYTF.

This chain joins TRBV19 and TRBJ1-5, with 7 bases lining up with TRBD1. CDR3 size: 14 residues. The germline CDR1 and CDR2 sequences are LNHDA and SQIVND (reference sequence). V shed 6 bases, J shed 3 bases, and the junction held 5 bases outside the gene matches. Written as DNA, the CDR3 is TGTGCCAGTAGCCCGGACAGGAACAATCAGCCCCAGCATTTT. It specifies CASSPDRNNQPQHF.

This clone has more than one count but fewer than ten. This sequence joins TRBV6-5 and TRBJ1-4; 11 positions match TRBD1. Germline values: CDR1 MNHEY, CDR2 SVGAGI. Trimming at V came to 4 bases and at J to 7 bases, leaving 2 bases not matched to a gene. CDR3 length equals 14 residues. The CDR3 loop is CASSSGTGGEKLFF. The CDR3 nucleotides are TGTGCCAGCAGTTCAGGGACAGGGGGTGAAAAACTGTTTTTT.

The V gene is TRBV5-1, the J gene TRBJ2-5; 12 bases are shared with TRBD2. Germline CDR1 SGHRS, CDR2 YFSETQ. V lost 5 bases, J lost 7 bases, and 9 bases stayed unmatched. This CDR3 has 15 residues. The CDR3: CASRSTSGGLTTQYF. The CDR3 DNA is TGCGCCAGCAGGTCTACTAGCGGGGGGTTAACGACCCAGTACTTC.

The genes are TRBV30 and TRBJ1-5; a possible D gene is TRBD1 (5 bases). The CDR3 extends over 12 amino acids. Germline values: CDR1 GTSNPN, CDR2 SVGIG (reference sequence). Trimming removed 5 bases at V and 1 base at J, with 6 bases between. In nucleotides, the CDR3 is TGTGCCTGGGACAGCAGCAATCAGCCCCAGCATTTT. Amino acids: CAWDSSNQPQHF.

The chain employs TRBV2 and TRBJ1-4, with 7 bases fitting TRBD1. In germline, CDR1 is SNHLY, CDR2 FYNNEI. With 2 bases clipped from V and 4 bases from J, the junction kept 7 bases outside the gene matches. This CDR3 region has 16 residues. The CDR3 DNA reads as TGTGCCAGCAGTGAACCCGAAGGGGGCCGTAATGAAAAACTGTTTTTT. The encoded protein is CASSEPEGGRNEKLFF. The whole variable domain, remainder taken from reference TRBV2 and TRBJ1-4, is EPEVTQTPSHQVTQMGQEVILRCVPISNHLYFYWYRQILGQKVEFLVSFYNNEISEKSEIFDDQFSVERPDGSNFTLKIRSTKLEDSAMYFCASSEPEGGRNEKLFFGSGTQLSVL.

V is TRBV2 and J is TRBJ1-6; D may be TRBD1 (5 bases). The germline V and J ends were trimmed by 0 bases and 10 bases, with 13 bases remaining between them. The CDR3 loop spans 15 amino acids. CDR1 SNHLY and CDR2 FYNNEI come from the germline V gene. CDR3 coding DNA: TGTGCCAGCAGTGAAGCAGCGACAGCCCAATCACCCCTCCACTTT. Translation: CASSEAATAQSPLHF.

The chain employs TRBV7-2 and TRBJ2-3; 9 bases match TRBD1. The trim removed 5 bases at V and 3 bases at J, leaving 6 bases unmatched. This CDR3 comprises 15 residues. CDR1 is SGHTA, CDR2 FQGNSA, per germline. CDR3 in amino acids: CASSPGQGSTDTQYF. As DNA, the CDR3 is TGTGCCAGCAGCCCGGGACAGGGCAGTACAGATACGCAGTATTTT.